This entry is about one TCR beta chain. What it recognizes is unknown. Germline V CDR1 and CDR2: SEHNR, FQNEAQ (reference sequence). There are 16 residues in the CDR3. Unmatched junction bases numbered 8, after V lost 2 bases and J lost 2 bases. These data are taken from a study of shared clonotypes between healthy human individuals. Study as a whole: In total, the donors were two women and a few men aged 18 to 49.

The naive CD8 population came from CD45RO-negative cells selected for CCR7, without terminally differentiated effector memory CD45RA+ cells. Study-wide results and caveats: Clonotype sharing among donors likely depends on sequencing depth.

Profiling relied on immunoSEQ multiplex PCR, and the TCRdb table lists in-frame clones only, not all of them. The table lists about 2 million clones, approximately 94% of them singletons. The chain recombines TRBV7-9 with TRBJ2-5; 7 bases align to TRBD1. The TCR originated in a man between 18 and 29 years old in good health. The sequenced material came from naive CD8+ T cells sorted from blood. The CDR3 coding sequence is TGTGCCAGCAGCTTACTTTCAGGCAGGGGGCAAGAGACCCAGTACTTC. This codes for CASSLLSGRGQETQYF.